This T cell receptor (beta chain) appears in the sequencing data of a study of T cells expressing NK-cell markers. TCRdb reprocessed the 5' RACE reads; each CDR3 protein has one entry and no DNA is given. The specimen's table records roughly 180,000 distinct CDR3 sequences. The clonotype was recovered from a man aged 18 to 69 in good health. The sequenced sample consisted of blood T cells: a sorted CD56 or NKG2C T cell subset, CD4+ or CD8+ T cells, or bulk PBMC T cells (not recorded which).

CDR3 sequence reads: CASSFSRAAGELFF. The chain combines TRBV6-1 with TRBJ2-2; with no DNA, the TCRdb D assignment of TRBD1 cannot be verified. The CDR3 has 14 amino acids. Per germline, CDR1 MNHNS and CDR2 SASEGT.